The 27 T cell receptor beta chains below come from one sample, sequenced in a study of T cell responses to AZD1222 COVID-19 vaccine. Sequencing was performed with immunoSEQ multiplex PCR; in TCRdb, only in-frame clones are kept and a portion is missing. Of tens of thousands of clones listed, approximately 88% are singletons. The sample consisted of peripheral blood, taken on day 0 of AZD1222 vaccination. The source of these receptors is an adult in good health.

Regarding this clone: The sample holds other DNA sequences that translate to the same CDR3. This chain links TRBV30 with TRBJ2-5, with D maybe TRBD2 (5 bases). This CDR3 region has 14 residues. V was trimmed by 0 bases and J by 5 bases, leaving 13 bases between them. Germline V CDR1 and CDR2: GTSNPN, SVGIG (reference sequence). The DNA for the CDR3 is TGTGCCTGGAGTGTTGGGCTAGCTGGTGAGACCCAGTACTTC. It codes for CAWSVGLAGETQYF.

The CDR3 nucleotides read TGTGCCAGCAGCAAGGACAGGGTGCCCACCGGGGAGCTGTTTTTT. Amino acids: CASSKDRVPTGELFF. The rearrangement links TRBV5-5 to TRBJ2-2; 8 nucleotides match TRBD1. The germline V gene encodes CDR1 SGHKS and CDR2 YYEKEE (reference sequence). The CDR3 loop spans 15 amino acids. Germline trimming cut 4 bases from V and 4 bases from J; bases unmatched to any gene: 6.

V is TRBV7-2 and J is TRBJ1-2, with no clear D. Per germline, CDR1 SGHTA and CDR2 FQGNSA. The CDR3 has 13 amino acids. With 3 bases removed from V and 8 bases from J, the gap between germline ends came to 13 bases. This chain's CDR3 is CASSLSQTKGYTF. CDR3 nucleotides: TGTGCCAGCAGCTTGAGCCAAACCAAGGGCTACACCTTC.

The chain joins TRBV30 to TRBJ2-7; D is unresolved. Germline V gene data show CDR1 as GTSNPN and CDR2 as SVGIG (reference sequence). This CDR3 region has 14 residues. Trimming removed 2 bases at V and 3 bases at J, with 14 bases between. This CDR3 reads CAWSKNGRNYEQYF. In DNA form, the CDR3 reads TGTGCCTGGAGTAAGAACGGGCGAAACTACGAGCAGTACTTC.

The rearrangement joins TRBV27 to TRBJ1-2, with D possibly TRBD1 on 5 matching bases. The CDR3 spans 13 residues. V lost 5 bases to trimming and J lost 3 bases, with 10 bases between them. CDR1 MNHEY and CDR2 SMNVEV come from the germline V gene (reference sequence). CDR3 DNA: TGTGCCAGCAGTCCGACAGATTACTATGGCTACACCTTC. Translated: CASSPTDYYGYTF.

The V and J genes are TRBV29-1 and TRBJ2-3; tentatively, D is TRBD1 (6 bases). Trimming left V 4 bases short and J 5 bases short, with 19 bases between. CDR3 length: 15 amino acids. In germline, CDR1 is SQVTM, CDR2 ANQGSEA. This CDR3 is CSVATSPTGQDTQYF. The CDR3 nucleotides read TGCAGCGTTGCGACGTCCCCGACAGGTCAAGATACGCAGTATTTT.

The gene calls are TRBV11-3 and TRBJ2-1; 9 nucleotides line up with TRBD2. CDR3 length equals 15 residues. J lost 6 bases, V lost 4 bases, and 7 bases had no gene match. In germline, CDR1 is SGHNT, CDR2 YENEEA. CDR3 DNA sequence: TGTGCCAGCAGCTCGGTTGCTAGCGGGATCAATGAGCAGTTCTTC. This sequence encodes CASSSVASGINEQFF.

CDR3 amino acids: CAISELGQGKTEAFF. The CDR3 coding sequence is TGTGCCATCAGTGAGCTCGGCCAGGGTAAGACTGAAGCTTTCTTT. J is TRBJ1-1 and V is TRBV10-3; D may be TRBD1 (5 bases). Trimming took 2 bases from V and 5 from J, leaving 15 bases between them. Germline assignment: CDR1 ENHRY and CDR2 SYGVKD. CDR3 length: 15 residues.

The chain combines TRBV4-3 with TRBJ1-2, with a possible D match to TRBD1 (5 bases). Germline V gene sequence: CDR1 LGHNA, CDR2 YSLEER. The CDR3 sequence is 15 residues long. V shed 0 bases and J shed 5 bases, with 13 bases lying between them. CDR3 nucleotides: TGCGCCAGCAGCCAAGATAGTTTAGGGGATTATGGCTACACCTTC. It specifies CASSQDSLGDYGYTF.

The chain joins TRBV25-1 to TRBJ2-5, with D possibly TRBD1 on 7 matching bases. Germline CDR1 MGHDK, CDR2 SYGVNS. This CDR3 spans 14 amino acids. V was shortened by 2 bases and J by 6 bases, with 13 bases between the two germline ends. The CDR3 here is CASSEAGGGQTQYF. The CDR3 nucleotides are TGTGCCAGCAGTGAAGCAGGGGGAGGACAGACCCAGTACTTC.

The chain is built from TRBV6-5 and TRBJ2-3, with TRBD2 identical over 8 bases. CDR3 length equals 14 residues. The ends lost 7 bases at V and 5 bases at J; junction bases unmatched: 8. CDR1 is MNHEY, CDR2 SVGAGI, per germline. Written as DNA, the CDR3 is TGTGCCAGCAATAGAGCGGGAGCTGGAGATACGCAGTATTTT. Protein product: CASNRAGAGDTQYF.

This rearrangement joins TRBV11-2 to TRBJ2-1; D tentatively fits TRBD1 or TRBD2 (5 bases each). Germline V gene lookup returns CDR1 SGHAT and CDR2 FQNNGV. Trimming removed 4 bases from V and 1 base from J, with 14 bases in between. This CDR3 spans 16 amino acids. CDR3 sequence reads: CASSSWGTGSYNEQFF. CDR3 nucleotides: TGTGCCAGCAGCTCCTGGGGGACGGGATCCTACAATGAGCAGTTCTTC.

CDR3 protein: CATSDITSGGNNEQFF. CDR3 nucleotides: TGTGCCACCAGTGATATAACTAGCGGGGGGAACAATGAGCAGTTCTTC. V usage is TRBV24-1 and J usage is TRBJ2-1; 12 positions agree with TRBD2. CDR1 and CDR2 (germline): KGHDR, SFDVKD. This CDR3 is built from 16 residues. After removal of 3 bases from V and 5 bases from J, the junction contained 4 bases not matched to a gene.

This chain connects TRBV7-9 to TRBJ2-1, with 7 bases matching TRBD2. The CDR3 extends over 16 amino acids. V shed 0 bases, J shed 3 bases, and the junction held 5 bases outside the gene matches. CDR1 is SEHNR and CDR2 is FQNEAQ in the germline V gene (reference sequence). The CDR3: CASSLAGGSGYNEQFF. The CDR3 DNA reads TGTGCCAGCAGCTTAGCGGGAGGGAGTGGCTACAATGAGCAGTTCTTC. Together with reference TRBV7-9 and TRBJ2-1, the CDR3 gives the full variable domain: DTGVSQNPRHKITKRGQNVTFRCDPISEHNRLYWYRQTLGQGPEFLTYFQNEAQLEKSRLLSDRFSAERPKGSFSTLEIQRTEQGDSAMYLCASSLAGGSGYNEQFFGPGTRLTVL.

The rearrangement joins TRBV6-4 to TRBJ2-3; D perhaps matches TRBD2 (6 bases). The CDR3 has 15 amino acids. The germline V and J ends were trimmed by 7 bases and 2 bases, with 16 bases remaining between them. Germline-derived CDR1 and CDR2 are MRHNA and SNTAGT. The CDR3 spells CASIDGAGTTDTQYF. CDR3 bases: TGTGCCAGCATCGACGGGGCGGGAACCACAGATACGCAGTATTTT.

The chain links TRBV3-1 (or the pseudogene TRBV3-2) to TRBJ1-1; no clear D. This CDR3 comprises 12 residues. CDR1 and CDR2 (germline): LGHDT, YNNKEL (reference sequence). V shed 1 base and J shed 5 bases, with 5 bases lying between them. The CDR3 reads CASSQGRTEAFF. The CDR3 nucleotides are TGTGCCAGCAGCCAAGGGAGGACTGAAGCTTTCTTT.

This clone was detected a few times. J is TRBJ2-2 and V is TRBV7-6; TRBD2 matches 7 bases. The germline gives CDR1 SGHVS, CDR2 FNYEAQ. CDR3 length: 15 amino acids. V lost 5 bases to trimming and J lost 2 bases; unmatched junction nucleotides: 5. CDR3 DNA sequence: TGTGCCAGCAGCAAAAGCGGGGATAACACCGGGGAGCTGTTTTTT. Encoded protein: CASSKSGDNTGELFF. The full variable domain, rest sourced from reference TRBV7-6 and TRBJ2-2, is GAGVSQSPRYKVTKRGQDVALRCDPISGHVSLYWYRQALGQGPEFLTYFNYEAQQDKSGLPNDRFSAERPEGSISTLTIQRTEQRDSAMYRCASSKSGDNTGELFFGEGSRLTVL.

V gene TRBV29-1 combines with J gene TRBJ1-2; D is unclear. The germline V and J ends were trimmed by 0 bases and 6 bases, with 14 bases remaining between them. In germline, CDR1 is SQVTM, CDR2 ANQGSEA. CDR3 length equals 14 residues. CDR3 sequence: CSVEDAPMIHGYTF. The CDR3 DNA sequence: TGCAGCGTTGAAGATGCGCCCATGATCCATGGCTACACCTTC.

The CDR3, as DNA: TGTGCCAGTAGTACTCCGGGACTCCAGGACGAGCAGTACTTC. Translation gives CASSTPGLQDEQYF. The rearrangement joins TRBV19 to TRBJ2-7; a weak D match, TRBD2 (6 bases). Germline V gene data show CDR1 as LNHDA and CDR2 as SQIVND (reference sequence). The V end lost 4 bases, the J end lost 5 bases, and 15 bases lay between the germline ends. The CDR3 length is 14 residues.

The chain couples TRBV5-1 to TRBJ2-7; possible D gene TRBD2, 5 bases. CDR3 length equals 18 residues. Germline CDR1 and CDR2: SGHRS and YFSETQ. The ends were cut back, 4 bases at V and 2 bases at J, with 25 bases in the middle. The CDR3: CASSPTLGVAGLTYEQYF. CDR3 in DNA: TGCGCCAGCAGCCCTACCCTTGGGGTGGCGGGCCTCACCTACGAGCAGTACTTC.

V usage is TRBV14 and J usage is TRBJ2-7, with TRBD1 as a possible D gene (5 bases). Germline CDR1 reads SGHDN; CDR2 reads FVKESK. The CDR3 sequence is 13 residues long. Trimming stripped 1 base from V and 4 bases from J, with 8 bases between. The CDR3 here is CASSQVRAYEQYF. In DNA form, the CDR3 reads TGTGCCAGCAGCCAAGTCAGGGCTTACGAGCAGTACTTC.

The rearrangement joins TRBV3-1 (or the pseudogene TRBV3-2) to TRBJ2-2; D is undetermined. The germline V gene encodes CDR1 LGHDT and CDR2 YNNKEL (reference sequence). The ends were cut back, 5 bases at V and 7 bases at J, with 5 bases in the middle. This CDR3 is 11 amino acids long. The CDR3 is CASSGVGELFF. The DNA of the CDR3 is TGTGCCAGCAGCGGCGTCGGGGAGCTGTTTTTT.

This clone has a handful of counts. The gene calls are TRBV19 and TRBJ2-7; D gene unclear. This CDR3 comprises 14 residues. CDR1 is LNHDA and CDR2 is SQIVND in the germline V gene (reference sequence). V lost 6 bases, J lost 0 bases, and 12 bases lay in between. This CDR3 reads CASRSGQHSYEQYF. The CDR3, as DNA: TGTGCCAGTAGATCTGGTCAGCACTCCTACGAGCAGTACTTC.

This clone was counted between two and nine times. The V gene is TRBV11-2, the J gene TRBJ2-3, with D tentatively TRBD1 (5 bases). The CDR3 has 15 amino acids. Trimming pared 6 bases from V and 1 base from J, leaving 14 bases between. CDR1 and CDR2 from the germline V gene are SGHAT and FQNNGV. CDR3 sequence reads: CASSPGSFRTDTQYF. The CDR3 DNA follows: TGTGCCAGCAGTCCAGGGTCTTTCCGCACAGATACGCAGTATTTT.

The V call is TRBV25-1, the J call TRBJ2-1; 9 bases line up with TRBD2. The length of the CDR3 is 14 residues. The germline CDR1 and CDR2 sequences are MGHDK and SYGVNS. V gave up 3 bases and J gave up 6 bases; unmatched junction bases: 3. Here the CDR3 reads CASSDLAGANEQFF. The CDR3 coding sequence is TGTGCCAGCAGTGACTTAGCGGGAGCCAATGAGCAGTTCTTC.

The rearrangement links TRBV15 to TRBJ2-2; 10 positions agree with TRBD2. V was clipped by 2 bases and J by 6 bases; unmatched bases: 3. The CDR3 extends over 15 amino acids. CDR1 and CDR2 (germline): LNHNV, YYDKDF (reference sequence). The CDR3 here is CATSRQGLAAGELFF. The CDR3 nucleotides are TGTGCCACCAGCAGACAAGGACTAGCGGCCGGGGAGCTGTTTTTT. Filled out from reference TRBV15 and TRBJ2-2, the complete variable domain reads DAMVIQNPRYQVTQFGKPVTLSCSQTLNHNVMYWYQQKSSQAPKLLFHYYDKDFNNEADTPDNFQSRRPNTSFCFLDIRSPGLGDTAMYLCATSRQGLAAGELFFGEGSRLTVL.

V usage is TRBV5-1 and J usage is TRBJ2-2, with TRBD2 identical over 8 bases. J lost 0 bases, V lost 2 bases, and 3 bases had no gene match. The CDR3 is 16 residues long. CDR1 is SGHRS, CDR2 YFSETQ, per germline. The DNA of the CDR3 is TGCGCCAGCAGCTTAGCGGGAGCCGCGAACACCGGGGAGCTGTTTTTT. Translating it yields CASSLAGAANTGELFF. The whole variable domain, filled in from reference TRBV5-1 and TRBJ2-2, reads KAGVTQTPRYLIKTRGQQVTLSCSPISGHRSVSWYQQTPGQGLQFLFEYFSETQRNKGNFPGRFSGRQFSNSRSEMNVSTLELGDSALYLCASSLAGAANTGELFFGEGSRLTVL.